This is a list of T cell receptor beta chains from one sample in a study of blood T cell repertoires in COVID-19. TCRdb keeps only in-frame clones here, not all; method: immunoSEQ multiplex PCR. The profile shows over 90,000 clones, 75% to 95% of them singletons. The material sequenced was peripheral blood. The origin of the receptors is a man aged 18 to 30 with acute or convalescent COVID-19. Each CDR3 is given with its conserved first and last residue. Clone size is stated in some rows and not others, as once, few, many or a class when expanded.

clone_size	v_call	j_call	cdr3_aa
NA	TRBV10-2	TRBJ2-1	CASSERRVVGNEQFF
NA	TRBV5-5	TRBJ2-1	CASNLLDRGLDNEQFF
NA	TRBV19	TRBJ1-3	CATSTGGYGNTIYF
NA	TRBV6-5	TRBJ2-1	CASSYGGSTYNEQFF
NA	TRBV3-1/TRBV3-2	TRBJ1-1	CASSPGTGGLLTEAFF
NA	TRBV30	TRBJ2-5	CAWSGTPETQYF
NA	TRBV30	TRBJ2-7	CACGVYEQYF
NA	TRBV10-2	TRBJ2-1	CASSDAGGPYNEQFF
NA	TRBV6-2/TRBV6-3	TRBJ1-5	CASSRRDQPQHF
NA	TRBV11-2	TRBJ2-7	CASSSYSGGVYEQYF
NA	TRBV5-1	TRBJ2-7	CASSLVPDTYEQYF
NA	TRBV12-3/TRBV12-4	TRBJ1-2	CASTDIVDGYTF
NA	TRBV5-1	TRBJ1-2	CASSLQGAQGYTF
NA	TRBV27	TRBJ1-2	CASSTFGGHGYTF
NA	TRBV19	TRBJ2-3	CASSILPFDTQYF
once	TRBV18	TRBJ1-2	CASSSDRGRDNYGYTF
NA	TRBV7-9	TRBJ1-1	CASSSRDTLNTEAFF
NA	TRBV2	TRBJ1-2	CASRQASNYGYTF
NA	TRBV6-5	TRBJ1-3	CASSSLRLSSGNTIYF
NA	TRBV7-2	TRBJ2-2	CASSSARANTGELFF
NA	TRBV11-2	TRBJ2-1	CASSLGEAPLNEQFF
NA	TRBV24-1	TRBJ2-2	CATSDRSTAGELFF
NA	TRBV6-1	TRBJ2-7	CASSEETAGQQYF
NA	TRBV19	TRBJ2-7	CASSGTGISYEQYF
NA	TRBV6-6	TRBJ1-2	CASSHRLPMMAGANYGYTF
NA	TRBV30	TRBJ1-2	CAWSVQRRANYGYTF
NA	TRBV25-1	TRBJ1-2	CASSPGVYGYTF
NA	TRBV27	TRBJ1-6	CASGAVRQGPNSPLHF
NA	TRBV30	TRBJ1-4	CAWDAGGASEKLFF